These 30 T cell receptor beta chains originate from one sample sequenced in a study of blood T cell repertoires in COVID-19. Sequenced by immunoSEQ multiplex PCR; TCRdb stores in-frame clones only, minus some. The repertoire holds some 270,000 clones, with almost 90% as singletons. Sequencing used peripheral blood. Receptors originate from a woman between 55 and 75 years old with COVID-19, enrolled during active disease.

This clone was found once. In DNA form, the CDR3 reads TGTGCCAGCAGCTTAGTTGCGGGATCTAACTATGGCTACACCTTC. Amino acids: CASSLVAGSNYGYTF. This sequence joins TRBV7-9 and TRBJ1-2; D ambiguous. V was cut by 1 base and J by 0 bases, with 9 bases left in between. Germline CDR1 reads SEHNR; CDR2 reads FQNEAQ (reference sequence). The CDR3 runs to 15 residues.

The J gene is TRBJ2-7, the V gene TRBV6-5, with D perhaps TRBD2 (6 bases). Germline loops: CDR1 MNHEY, CDR2 SVGAGI. Between the trimmed V and J ends, which lost 9 bases and 0 bases, there was a span of 15 bases. The CDR3 contains 14 residues. CDR3 bases: TGTGCCAGTGGGGCGGACGGGAGCTCCTACGAGCAGTACTTC. Its protein is CASGADGSSYEQYF.

This chain links TRBV6-1 with TRBJ2-2; 8 bases agree with TRBD2. Germline CDR1 is MNHNS and CDR2 is SASEGT. V lost 4 bases to trimming and J lost 6 bases; unmatched junction nucleotides: 10. The CDR3 covers 16 residues. CDR3 sequence: CASSGASGGLSGELFF. CDR3 coding DNA: TGTGCCAGCAGTGGGGCCAGCGGGGGTCTATCCGGGGAGCTGTTTTTT.

The chain joins TRBV28 to TRBJ1-1; D is unresolved. The CDR3 has 14 residues. Germline V CDR1 and CDR2: MDHEN, SYDVKM. V was pared by 8 bases and J by 3 bases, with 16 bases between. In DNA form, the CDR3 reads TGTGCCAGCCTCAGTATGGGCTCCGACACTGAAGCTTTCTTT. As protein: CASLSMGSDTEAFF.

The J gene is TRBJ1-2, the V gene TRBV7-9; D perhaps matches TRBD1 (5 bases). With 3 bases removed from V and 8 bases from J, the gap between germline ends came to 19 bases. Germline CDR1 SEHNR, CDR2 FQNEAQ (reference sequence). The CDR3 has 15 residues. The CDR3 nucleotides are TGTGCCAGCAGCTTCGGCATAAGGGGCCGAGACGGCTACACCTTC. Protein: CASSFGIRGRDGYTF.

The chain uses TRBV7-2 and TRBJ2-1, with 7 positions matching TRBD1. The CDR3 is 11 residues long. Per the germline V gene, CDR1 is SGHTA and CDR2 is FQGNSA. V was clipped by 8 bases and J by 8 bases; unmatched bases: 3. In DNA form, the CDR3 reads TGTGCCAGCCGACAGGGTTATGAGCAGTTCTTC. This gives the protein CASRQGYEQFF.

The chain combines TRBV15 with TRBJ1-4; 7 bases map to TRBD1. Germline loops: CDR1 LNHNV, CDR2 YYDKDF (reference sequence). Losses at the gene ends were 3 bases for V and 4 bases for J; bases not matched to a gene: 5. This CDR3 spans 15 amino acids. CDR3 in DNA: TGTGCCACCAGCAGGGGACAGCGAGGTAATGAAAAACTGTTTTTT. Protein product: CATSRGQRGNEKLFF.

This clone was observed a few times. V is TRBV4-1 and J is TRBJ1-3; D is undetermined. The V gene lost 1 base and the J gene lost 0 bases, with 4 bases spanning the gap. The length of the CDR3 is 14 residues. Germline lookup yields CDR1 MGHRA and CDR2 YSYEKL. For the CDR3, the DNA is TGCGCCAGCAGCCAAGGACACTCTGGAAACACCATATATTTT. Amino acids: CASSQGHSGNTIYF.

The gene calls are TRBV11-3 and TRBJ2-2; TRBD1 is a possible D gene (5 bases). CDR1 SGHNT and CDR2 YENEEA come from the germline V gene. The CDR3 has 14 amino acids. V dropped 0 bases and J dropped 4 bases, with 6 bases sitting between them. Here the CDR3 DNA reads TGTGCCAGCAGCTTAGATAGGGGCACCGGGGAGCTGTTTTTT. This gives the protein CASSLDRGTGELFF.

The CDR3 DNA is TGTGCCAGCAGGGCCCCGGGACTAGCCCAAGAGACCCAGTACTTC. Translated, it gives CASRAPGLAQETQYF. This chain connects TRBV6-5 to TRBJ2-5, with 9 bases that match TRBD2. The CDR3 loop spans 15 amino acids. The ends lost 6 bases at V and 1 base at J; junction bases unmatched: 6. Germline V lookup: CDR1 MNHEY, CDR2 SVGAGI.

The rearrangement uses TRBV3-1 (or the pseudogene TRBV3-2) and TRBJ1-5; D remains ambiguous. CDR3 length: 19 residues. V was clipped by 5 bases and J by 2 bases, with 25 bases between them. The germline gives CDR1 LGHDT, CDR2 YNNKEL (reference sequence). CDR3 region: CASSVDPTRQELRNQPQHF. The CDR3 bases are TGTGCCAGCAGCGTCGACCCGACTAGGCAGGAGCTGCGCAATCAGCCCCAGCATTTT.

About this clone: One end of the junction is discordant with germline, which a read error may explain. V and J are TRBV7-9 and TRBJ2-3, with TRBD1 identical over 9 bases. The CDR3 consists of 14 residues. Germline V gives CDR1 SEHNR, CDR2 FQNEAQ (reference sequence). The CDR3 nucleotides read TGTGCCAGCACCTTAACAGGGGGCGCAGATACGCAGTATTTT. Translating gives CASTLTGGADTQYF.

The sample holds one count of this clone. The J gene is TRBJ2-2, the V gene TRBV6-2 or TRBV6-3; no clear D gene. The CDR3 sequence is 15 residues long. V was cut by 4 bases and J by 0 bases, with 9 bases left in between. CDR1 is MNHEY, CDR2 SVGEGT, per germline. CDR3 protein: CASSSDTPNTGELFF. The CDR3 DNA sequence: TGTGCCAGCAGTTCAGACACTCCGAACACCGGGGAGCTGTTTTTT.

With respect to this clone: Germline is not matched at one junction end, which may reflect a read error. The chain is built from TRBV7-6 and TRBJ1-5; D is ambiguous. Germline CDR1 and CDR2: SGHVS and FNYEAQ. The CDR3 is made up of 15 amino acids. CDR3 nucleotide sequence: TGTGCCAGCAGCTTAGGCCCTCCCTCCAATCAGGCCCAGCATTTT. Its translation is CASSLGPPSNQAQHF.

J is TRBJ1-4 and V is TRBV9; tentative D call: TRBD1 (6 bases). Germline assignment: CDR1 SGDLS and CDR2 YYNGEE. This CDR3 spans 14 amino acids. The V end was cut by 0 bases, the J end by 7 bases, with 10 bases between. The DNA of the CDR3 is TGTGCCAGCAGCGTAGTGGGGGCCGGTGAAAAACTGTTTTTT. Amino acids: CASSVVGAGEKLFF.

This chain uses TRBV7-2 with TRBJ2-4; a weak D match, TRBD2 (5 bases). V lost 1 base to trimming and J lost 7 bases, with 20 bases between them. This CDR3 has 17 residues. Germline V gives CDR1 SGHTA, CDR2 FQGNSA. In nucleotides, the CDR3 is TGTGCCAGCAGCTTAGACGGTACGGGGTCCCCTTGGAACATTCAGTACTTC. Protein product: CASSLDGTGSPWNIQYF.

The chain carries TRBV7-9 and TRBJ1-3; D call uncertain. The CDR3 runs 15 residues. Germline CDR1 reads SEHNR; CDR2 reads FQNEAQ (reference sequence). The V and J ends lost 5 bases and 0 bases respectively, with 11 bases between them. CDR3 in amino acids: CASSPDGFSGNTIYF. The CDR3 bases are TGTGCCAGCAGCCCCGACGGGTTCTCTGGAAACACCATATATTTT.

The chain recombines TRBV6-5 with TRBJ2-2; TRBD2 matches 10 bases. After removal of 2 bases from V and 6 bases from J, the junction contained 3 bases not matched to a gene. CDR1 and CDR2 (germline): MNHEY, SVGAGI. The length of the CDR3 is 15 residues. The CDR3 bases are TGTGCCAGCAGTTACCTAGCGGGGGTTCCCGGGGAGCTGTTTTTT. Translated: CASSYLAGVPGELFF.

This sequence joins TRBV6-6 and TRBJ2-4; D possibly corresponds to TRBD1 (8 bases). This CDR3 has 14 residues. V dropped 2 bases and J dropped 8 bases, with 13 bases sitting between them. Germline lookup yields CDR1 MNHNY and CDR2 SVGAGI (reference sequence). The CDR3 DNA reads as TGTGCCAGCAGTTACGTCACAGGGGGGGACATTCAGTACTTC. Its protein is CASSYVTGGDIQYF.

This chain joins TRBV25-1 and TRBJ1-5; the D is unclear. The CDR3 runs 15 residues. CDR1 is MGHDK, CDR2 SYGVNS, per germline. Trimming stripped 2 bases from V and 3 bases from J, with 11 bases between. The CDR3 DNA sequence: TGTGCCAGCAGTGAACCGGGGTCGGTCAATCAGCCCCAGCATTTT. Translating gives CASSEPGSVNQPQHF.

The chain combines TRBV7-3 with TRBJ2-1; D uncertain. CDR1 and CDR2 from the germline V gene are SGHTA and FQGTGA. The V end lost 1 base, the J end lost 8 bases, and 6 bases lay between the germline ends. This CDR3 has 12 amino acids. The CDR3 sequence: CASSLMSDEQFF. CDR3 bases: TGTGCCAGCAGCTTAATGTCGGATGAGCAGTTCTTC.

This chain joins TRBV13 and TRBJ2-7, with 9 bases matching TRBD2. The germline V gene has CDR1 PRHDT and CDR2 FYEKMQ (reference sequence). Germline trimming cut 5 bases from V and 2 bases from J; bases unmatched to any gene: 10. This CDR3 has 16 amino acids. CDR3 amino acids: CASSPRSGGPTYEQYF. DNA of the CDR3: TGTGCCAGCAGCCCGCGTAGCGGGGGCCCGACCTACGAGCAGTACTTC.

This clone was detected once. This rearrangement joins TRBV29-1 to TRBJ2-1; 8 nucleotides align to TRBD1. Germline CDR1 and CDR2: SQVTM and ANQGSEA. The CDR3 sequence is 16 residues long. V lost 4 bases and J lost 5; bases outside the gene matches: 13. The CDR3 DNA reads as TGCAGCGTTGCTTGGGACAGGTCCGGTGGGAACAATGAGCAGTTCTTC. The encoded protein is CSVAWDRSGGNNEQFF.

J is TRBJ2-5 and V is TRBV6-2 or TRBV6-3, with TRBD1 matching over 10 bases. CDR3 length: 14 amino acids. The J segment lost 5 bases and the V segment lost 6 bases, leaving 6 bases of the junction unmatched. Germline CDR1 and CDR2: MNHEY and SVGEGT. The CDR3 spells CASSRQGAGETQYF. The DNA of the CDR3 is TGTGCCAGCAGCAGACAGGGGGCGGGGGAGACCCAGTACTTC.

J is TRBJ1-2 and V is TRBV11-2; D not resolved. The CDR3 consists of 12 residues. CDR1 and CDR2 from the germline V gene are SGHAT and FQNNGV. V gave up 5 bases and J gave up 4 bases, with 8 bases separating them. The CDR3 bases are TGTGCCAGCAGCCCAGTTGGCTATGGCTACACCTTC. Translation: CASSPVGYGYTF.

The J gene is TRBJ2-2, the V gene TRBV19; a possible D gene is TRBD2 (6 bases). This CDR3 region has 14 residues. Trimming left V 7 bases short and J 1 base short, with 10 bases between. CDR1 and CDR2 (germline): LNHDA, SQIVND (reference sequence). Here the CDR3 reads CASKRRGNTGELFF. The CDR3 coding sequence is TGTGCCAGTAAGAGGAGGGGGAACACCGGGGAGCTGTTTTTT.

This clone turned up a few times. V and J are TRBV9 and TRBJ2-7; D is perhaps TRBD2 (5 bases). This CDR3 has 14 residues. V lost 1 base, J lost 5 bases, and 13 bases lay in between. The germline V gene has CDR1 SGDLS and CDR2 YYNGEE. The CDR3 nucleotides read TGTGCCAGCAGCGTACGTTGGGAGAACAACGAGCAGTACTTC. This gives the protein CASSVRWENNEQYF.

V and J are TRBV7-3 and TRBJ1-5, with 7 positions matching TRBD1. The CDR3 length is 19 residues. Looked up from germline, CDR1 is SGHTA and CDR2 is FQGTGA. V lost 8 bases and J lost 0; bases outside the gene matches: 19. CDR3 region: CASRSEGQVKCGSNQPQHF. Here the CDR3 DNA reads TGTGCCAGCCGATCCGAAGGACAGGTTAAATGCGGTAGCAATCAGCCCCAGCATTTT. Full variable domain (missing parts from reference TRBV7-3 and TRBJ1-5): GAGVSQTPSNKVTEKGKYVELRCDPISGHTALYWYRQSLGQGPEFLIYFQGTGAADDSGLPNDRFFAVRPEGSVSTLKIQRTERGDSAVYLCASRSEGQVKCGSNQPQHFGDGTRLSIL.

The chain has TRBV27 and TRBJ1-2; 7 bases agree with TRBD1. Germline CDR1 is MNHEY and CDR2 is SMNVEV (reference sequence). Trimming cost V 5 bases and J 8 bases; bases outside gene matches: 5. CDR3 length: 12 residues. In DNA form, the CDR3 reads TGTGCCAGCAGTGCGACAGGGTTAGGCTACACCTTC. It specifies CASSATGLGYTF.

DNA for the CDR3: TGCAGTGCTAGTGTAGCGGGGCAAGAGACCCAGTACTTC. Protein product: CSASVAGQETQYF. The chain has TRBV20-1 and TRBJ2-5, with 8 bases lining up with TRBD2. The CDR3 is 13 residues long. Germline V gives CDR1 DFQATT, CDR2 SNEGSKA (reference sequence). Unmatched junction bases numbered 2, after V lost 3 bases and J lost 2 bases.